This TCR beta chain derives from a study of cytomegalovirus exposure and HLA in healthy donors. The PCR used 60 Vbeta and 13 Jbeta primers. Only in-frame clones appear in the TCRdb table, and some are missing; sequencing was by immunoSEQ multiplex PCR. The data hold fewer than 80,000 clones, with 79% observed a single time. Germline CDR1 SGDLS, CDR2 YYNGEE. This CDR3 is 17 amino acids long. The ends lost 3 bases at V and 5 bases at J; junction bases unmatched: 12. Input material: PBMCs. The rearrangement uses TRBV9 and TRBJ2-5, with 11 bases lining up with TRBD2. The sequence derives from a man aged 25-45 years in good health and CMV-seronegative. CDR3 in amino acids: CASSGGWGLAEEETQYF. As DNA, the CDR3 is TGTGCCAGCAGCGGGGGATGGGGACTAGCGGAGGAGGAGACCCAGTACTTC. The whole variable domain, remainder taken from reference TRBV9 and TRBJ2-5, is DSGVTQTPKHLITATGQRVTLRCSPRSGDLSVYWYQQSLDQGLQFLIQYYNGEERAKGNILERFSAQQFPDLHSELNLSSLELGDSALYFCASSGGWGLAEEETQYFGPGTRLLVL.